The 27 T cell receptor beta chains listed next were all sequenced from one sample in a study of T cells and Merkel cell carcinoma outcomes. TCRdb's table, derived via immunoSEQ multiplex PCR, lists solely in-frame clones and lacks some. Altogether 1,400 or so clones are present, 85% to 90% being singletons, with the ten largest covering around a tenth. The sequencing input was tumor tissue from Merkel cell carcinoma. The receptor source for this set is a human donor with Merkel cell carcinoma.

The chain employs TRBV6-4 and TRBJ1-1; D remains unclear. Looked up from germline, CDR1 is MRHNA and CDR2 is SNTAGT. Deletions cut 7 bases from V and 5 bases from J, with 14 bases between. This CDR3 has 13 residues. The CDR3 loop reads CASTRDLGTEAFF. The CDR3 DNA sequence: TGTGCCAGCACTCGGGATTTGGGGACTGAAGCTTTCTTT.

The V gene is TRBV19, the J gene TRBJ2-3, with D perhaps matching TRBD1 (5 bases). The CDR3 length is 15 residues. Germline-derived CDR1 and CDR2 are LNHDA and SQIVND (reference sequence). Trimming left V 5 bases short and J 2 bases short, with 14 bases between. Here the CDR3 reads CASSPTQGSTDTQYF. The CDR3 DNA is TGTGCCAGTAGTCCCACCCAGGGATCCACAGATACGCAGTATTTT.

The V and J genes are TRBV14 and TRBJ2-7, with 9 bases aligning to TRBD1. The trim removed 6 bases at V and 3 bases at J, leaving 9 bases unmatched. The V gene's germline CDR1 is SGHDN and CDR2 FVKESK. The length of the CDR3 is 15 residues. CDR3 DNA sequence: TGTGCCAGCAGTACTCCGGGACAGGGCTTCTACGAGCAGTACTTC. Its protein product is CASSTPGQGFYEQYF. The whole variable domain, filled in from reference TRBV14 and TRBJ2-7, reads EAGVTQFPSHSVIEKGQTVTLRCDPISGHDNLYWYRRVMGKEIKFLLHFVKESKQDESGMPNNRFLAERTGGTYSTLKVQPAELEDSGVYFCASSTPGQGFYEQYFGPGTRLTVT.

The V gene is TRBV7-3, the J gene TRBJ1-4; 7 bases align to TRBD1. V gave up 5 bases and J gave up 7 bases; unmatched junction bases: 4. This CDR3 has 13 residues. Germline V gives CDR1 SGHTA, CDR2 FQGTGA. The CDR3 DNA reads as TGTGCCAGCAGCGAAAACAGGGGTGAAAAACTGTTTTTT. Translation: CASSENRGEKLFF. The full variable domain, in which reference TRBV7-3 and TRBJ1-4 provide the parts outside the CDR3, is GAGVSQTPSNKVTEKGKYVELRCDPISGHTALYWYRQSLGQGPEFLIYFQGTGAADDSGLPNDRFFAVRPEGSVSTLKIQRTERGDSAVYLCASSENRGEKLFFGSGTQLSVL.

The V gene is TRBV12-5, the J gene TRBJ1-2, with D possibly TRBD1 on 5 matching bases. CDR1 is LGHNT and CDR2 is FRNRAP in the germline V gene. This CDR3 comprises 13 residues. V lost 6 bases and J lost 3, with 11 bases in between. CDR3: CASGTGRDYGYTF. The CDR3 coding sequence is TGTGCTAGTGGCACGGGACGGGACTATGGCTACACCTTC.

V gene TRBV5-1 combines with J gene TRBJ2-1; 8 bases fit TRBD1. V was pared by 0 bases and J by 7 bases, with 3 bases of the junction left unmatched. The CDR3 loop spans 14 amino acids. CDR1 and CDR2 (germline): SGHRS, YFSETQ. CDR3 coding DNA: TGCGCCAGCAGCTTGGGACAGGGGTGGAATGAGCAGTTCTTC. Translated, it gives CASSLGQGWNEQFF.

The rearrangement joins TRBV9 to TRBJ1-3; 7 nucleotides line up with TRBD1. J was trimmed by 2 bases and V by 0 bases; bases with no gene match: 11. This CDR3 has 18 amino acids. From germline, CDR1 is SGDLS and CDR2 YYNGEE. The CDR3, as DNA: TGTGCCAGCAGCGTAGCTGGGGAGGGACAGCTAGCTGGAAACACCATATATTTT. This codes for CASSVAGEGQLAGNTIYF.

The genes are TRBV6-1 and TRBJ1-2, with D possibly matching TRBD1 (5 bases). Germline CDR1 and CDR2: MNHNS and SASEGT. This CDR3 contains 13 residues. The V gene lost 8 bases and the J gene lost 4 bases, with 14 bases spanning the gap. In DNA form, the CDR3 reads TGTGCCAGCCGGGGGGACCTACGCTATGGCTACACCTTC. Translated, it gives CASRGDLRYGYTF.

The rearrangement links TRBV5-1 to TRBJ1-6; TRBD1 matches 8 bases. V trimming: 0 bases; J trimming: 8 bases; junction bases outside the gene matches: 4. Germline assignment: CDR1 SGHRS and CDR2 YFSETQ. The CDR3 is 15 residues long. The chain's CDR3 is CASSLGQGYHSPLHF. The CDR3 DNA sequence: TGCGCCAGCAGCTTGGGACAGGGGTATCATTCACCCCTCCACTTT.

The rearrangement links TRBV10-2 to TRBJ2-6; unclear D gene. This CDR3 region has 15 residues. V gave up 3 bases and J gave up 0 bases, with 6 bases separating them. The V gene's germline CDR1 is WSHSY and CDR2 SAAADI. In DNA, the CDR3 is TGCGCCAGCAGTGATCACCTCTCTGGGGCCAACGTCCTGACTTTC. It translates to CASSDHLSGANVLTF.

V usage is TRBV18 and J usage is TRBJ1-3; no clear D gene. V lost 6 bases, J lost 4 bases, and 10 bases lay in between. The CDR3 covers 13 residues. CDR1 is KGHSH and CDR2 is LQKENI in the germline V gene. This chain's CDR3 is CASSPTSGNTIYF. CDR3 sequence (DNA): TGTGCCAGCTCGCCAACTTCAGGAAACACCATATATTTT.

The J gene is TRBJ2-3, the V gene TRBV6-5, with 10 nucleotides matching TRBD2. The germline V gene encodes CDR1 MNHEY and CDR2 SVGAGI. V lost 2 bases, J lost 5 bases, and 7 bases stayed unmatched. This CDR3 comprises 16 residues. As DNA, the CDR3 is TGTGCCAGCAGTTACAGCAGCGGGGGGGCCGTAGATACGCAGTATTTT. Protein product: CASSYSSGGAVDTQYF.

The rearrangement uses TRBV27 and TRBJ2-3; D is perhaps TRBD2 (6 bases). This CDR3 spans 15 amino acids. CDR1 and CDR2 from the germline V gene are MNHEY and SMNVEV (reference sequence). With 4 bases removed from V and 2 bases from J, the gap between germline ends came to 13 bases. The CDR3 DNA reads as TGTGCCAGCAGTTACGGGGGTCCGATCACAGATACGCAGTATTTT. Amino acid sequence: CASSYGGPITDTQYF.

This chain links TRBV30 with TRBJ2-7; D unresolved. The CDR3 length is 14 residues. Germline values: CDR1 GTSNPN, CDR2 SVGIG (reference sequence). V was clipped by 4 bases and J by 0 bases, with 13 bases between them. In nucleotides, the CDR3 is TGTGCCTGGACTAGGTTCCCGCGCTCCTACGAGCAGTACTTC. It yields the protein CAWTRFPRSYEQYF.

J is TRBJ2-2 and V is TRBV9; D is undetermined. The V end lost 0 bases, the J end lost 7 bases, and 7 bases lay between the germline ends. The CDR3 totals 13 residues. The germline V gene has CDR1 SGDLS and CDR2 YYNGEE. The CDR3 spells CASSVGGIGELFF. CDR3 nucleotides: TGTGCCAGCAGCGTAGGGGGAATCGGGGAGCTGTTTTTT.

This clone appeared once. The CDR3 protein is CAKRTAASGTQYF. CDR3 nucleotide sequence: TGTGCCAAACGGACGGCGGCCTCGGGGACCCAGTACTTC. The V call is TRBV30, the J call TRBJ2-5; D is uncertain. This CDR3 is built from 13 residues. Looked up from germline, CDR1 is GTSNPN and CDR2 is SVGIG (reference sequence). The ends were cut back, 8 bases at V and 7 bases at J, with 20 bases in the middle.

Turning to this clone: The same CDR3 also results from other DNA sequences found in this sample. V usage is TRBV7-6 and J usage is TRBJ1-5; 8 positions match TRBD1. V lost 5 bases to trimming and J lost 7 bases; unmatched junction nucleotides: 7. This CDR3 has 14 amino acids. Germline lookup yields CDR1 SGHVS and CDR2 FNYEAQ. In DNA form, the CDR3 reads TGTGCCAGCAGCCTGGGACAGGAGTACCAGCCCCAGCATTTT. This translates into CASSLGQEYQPQHF.

The V and J genes are TRBV10-2 and TRBJ1-4; no definite D call. The length of the CDR3 is 11 residues. Germline CDR1 WSHSY, CDR2 SAAADI. Trimming pared 3 bases from V and 8 bases from J, leaving 4 bases between. CDR3 in DNA: TGCGCCAGCAGTGAAAAAGAAAAACTGTTTTTT. Translated: CASSEKEKLFF.

The chain carries TRBV7-9 and TRBJ2-1; the match to TRBD1 covers 8 bases. With V trimmed by 1 base and J by 2 bases, 4 bases remained unmatched. The germline gives CDR1 SEHNR, CDR2 FQNEAQ (reference sequence). CDR3 size: 16 residues. The CDR3 here is CASSLGTGNPYNEQFF. DNA for the CDR3: TGTGCCAGCAGCTTAGGGACAGGGAACCCCTACAATGAGCAGTTCTTC.

The rearrangement links TRBV5-1 to TRBJ1-1; 7 bases are a match to TRBD1. The germline CDR1 and CDR2 sequences are SGHRS and YFSETQ. There are 12 residues in the CDR3. Trimming removed 3 bases from V and 10 bases from J; junction bases left unmatched: 6. In nucleotides, the CDR3 is TGCGCCAGCAGCTATGACAGGGATGGAGCTTTCTTT. It yields the protein CASSYDRDGAFF.

This clone was observed a single time. The chain joins TRBV15 to TRBJ1-4; weak D call: TRBD1 (5 bases). Germline-derived CDR1 and CDR2 are LNHNV and YYDKDF (reference sequence). CDR3 size: 15 residues. V was shortened by 4 bases and J by 6 bases, with 15 bases between the two germline ends. The CDR3 DNA follows: TGTGCCACCAGCAATCCCGGAGGGGAGGATGAAAAACTGTTTTTT. Translation gives CATSNPGGEDEKLFF.

This chain uses TRBV27 with TRBJ2-7, with TRBD1 identical over 7 bases. Germline-derived CDR1 and CDR2 are MNHEY and SMNVEV (reference sequence). After removal of 5 bases from V and 1 base from J, the junction contained 8 bases not matched to a gene. The CDR3 runs to 15 residues. CDR3 in amino acids: CASSENRGPSYEQYF. In DNA, the CDR3 is TGTGCCAGCAGTGAGAACAGGGGTCCTTCCTACGAGCAGTACTTC.

This sequence joins TRBV4-2 and TRBJ1-6; D unclear. V was shortened by 9 bases and J by 5 bases, with 5 bases between the two germline ends. Germline CDR1 and CDR2: LGHNA and YNFKEQ. This CDR3 spans 11 amino acids. The CDR3 here is CASADNSPLHF. CDR3 in DNA: TGTGCCAGTGCGGATAATTCACCCCTCCACTTT.

The V and J genes are TRBV9 and TRBJ1-1; TRBD1 matches 9 bases. Germline CDR1 SGDLS, CDR2 YYNGEE. J lost 4 bases, V lost 2 bases, and 0 bases had no gene match. There are 13 residues in the CDR3. CDR3 in DNA: TGTGCCAGCAGCGTGACAGGGGGCACTGAAGCTTTCTTT. It codes for CASSVTGGTEAFF. Complete variable domain (other parts from reference TRBV9 and TRBJ1-1): DSGVTQTPKHLITATGQRVTLRCSPRSGDLSVYWYQQSLDQGLQFLIQYYNGEERAKGNILERFSAQQFPDLHSELNLSSLELGDSALYFCASSVTGGTEAFFGQGTRLTVV.

The rearrangement links TRBV29-1 to TRBJ2-3; 8 nucleotides align to TRBD2. Germline CDR1 SQVTM, CDR2 ANQGSEA. The CDR3 is 13 amino acids. J gave up 0 bases and V 6 bases, and 2 bases lay outside the gene matches. CDR3 sequence (DNA): TGCAGCGTGGGACTAGGAAGCACAGATACGCAGTATTTT. This translates into CSVGLGSTDTQYF.

This clone has more than one count but fewer than ten. This CDR3 is also generated by other DNA sequences in the sample. V and J are TRBV27 and TRBJ2-3; D may match TRBD1 or TRBD2 (6 bases each). The germline V gene has CDR1 MNHEY and CDR2 SMNVEV (reference sequence). Trimming took 7 bases from V and 2 from J, leaving 16 bases between them. This CDR3 is built from 15 residues. In DNA, the CDR3 is TGTGCCAGCACCCATGGGGGGCGCATCACAGATACGCAGTATTTT. This sequence encodes CASTHGGRITDTQYF.

The chain links TRBV30 to TRBJ2-3; 13 bases map to TRBD2. There are 13 residues in the CDR3. Per germline, CDR1 GTSNPN and CDR2 SVGIG (reference sequence). The junction had 2 bases not matched to a gene; V was cut back by 3 bases and J by 8 bases. The DNA of the CDR3 is TGTGCCTGGAGGCGGACTAGCGGGGGTACGCAGTATTTT. Translating it yields CAWRRTSGGTQYF.